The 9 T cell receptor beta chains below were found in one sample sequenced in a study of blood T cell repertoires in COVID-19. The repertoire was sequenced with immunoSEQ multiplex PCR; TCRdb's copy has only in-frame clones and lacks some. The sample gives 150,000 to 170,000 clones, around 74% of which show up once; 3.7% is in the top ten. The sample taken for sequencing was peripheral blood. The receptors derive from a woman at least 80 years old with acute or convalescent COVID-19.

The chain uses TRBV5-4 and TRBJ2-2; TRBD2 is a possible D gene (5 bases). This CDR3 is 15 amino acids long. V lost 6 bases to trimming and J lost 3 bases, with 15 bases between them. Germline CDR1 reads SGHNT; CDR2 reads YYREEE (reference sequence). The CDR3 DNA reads TGTGCCAGCACCCGCGGGCAAGACCACACCGGGGAGCTGTTTTTT. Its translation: CASTRGQDHTGELFF.

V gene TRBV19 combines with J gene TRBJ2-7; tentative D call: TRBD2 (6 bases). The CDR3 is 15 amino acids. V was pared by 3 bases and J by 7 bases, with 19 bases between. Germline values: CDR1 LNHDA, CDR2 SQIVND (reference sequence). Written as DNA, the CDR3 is TGTGCCAGTAGTATTGCGGGGCCAAGTACGAGAGAGCAGTACTTC. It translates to CASSIAGPSTREQYF.

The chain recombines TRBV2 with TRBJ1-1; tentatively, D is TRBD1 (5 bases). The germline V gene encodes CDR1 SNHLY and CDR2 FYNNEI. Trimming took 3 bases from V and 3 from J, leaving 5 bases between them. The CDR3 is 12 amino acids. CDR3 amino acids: CASSDRDTEAFF. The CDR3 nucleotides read TGTGCCAGCAGTGACAGGGACACTGAAGCTTTCTTT.

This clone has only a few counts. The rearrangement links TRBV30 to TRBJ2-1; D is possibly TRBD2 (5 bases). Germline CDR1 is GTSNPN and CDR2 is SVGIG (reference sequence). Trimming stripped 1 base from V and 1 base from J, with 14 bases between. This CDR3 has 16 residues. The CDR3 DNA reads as TGTGCCTGGAGTGGAAGGACTTCCCAATCCTACAATGAGCAGTTCTTC. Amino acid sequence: CAWSGRTSQSYNEQFF.

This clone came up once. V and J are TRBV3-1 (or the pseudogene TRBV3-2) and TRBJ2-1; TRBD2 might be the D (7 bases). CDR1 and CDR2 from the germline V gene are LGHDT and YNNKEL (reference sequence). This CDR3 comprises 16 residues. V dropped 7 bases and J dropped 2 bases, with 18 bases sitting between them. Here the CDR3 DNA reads TGTGCCAGCACCGCACTCGGGGGGCGAGCCTACAATGAGCAGTTCTTC. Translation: CASTALGGRAYNEQFF.

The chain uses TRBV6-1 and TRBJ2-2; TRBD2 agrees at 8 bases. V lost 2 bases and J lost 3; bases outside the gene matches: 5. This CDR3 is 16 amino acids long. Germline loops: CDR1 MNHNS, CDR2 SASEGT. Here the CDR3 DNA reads TGTGCCAGCAGTGAAAATCTAGCGGGTGACACCGGGGAGCTGTTTTTT. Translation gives CASSENLAGDTGELFF.

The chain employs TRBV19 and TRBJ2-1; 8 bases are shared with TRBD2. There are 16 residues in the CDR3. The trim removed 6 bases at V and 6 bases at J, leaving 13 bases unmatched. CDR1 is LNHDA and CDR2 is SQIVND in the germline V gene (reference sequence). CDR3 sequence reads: CASSLPGTSVFNEQFF. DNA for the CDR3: TGTGCCAGTAGCCTCCCCGGGACTAGTGTTTTCAATGAGCAGTTCTTC.

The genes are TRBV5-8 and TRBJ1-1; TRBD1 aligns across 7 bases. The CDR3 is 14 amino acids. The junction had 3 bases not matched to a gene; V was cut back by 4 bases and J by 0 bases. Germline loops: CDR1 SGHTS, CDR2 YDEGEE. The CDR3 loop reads CASSVQGVNTEAFF. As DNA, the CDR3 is TGTGCCAGCAGCGTTCAGGGGGTGAACACTGAAGCTTTCTTT.

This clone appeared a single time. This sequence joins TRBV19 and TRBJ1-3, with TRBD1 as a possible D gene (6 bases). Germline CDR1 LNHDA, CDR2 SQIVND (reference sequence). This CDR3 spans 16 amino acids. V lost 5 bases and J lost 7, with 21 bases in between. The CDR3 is CASSSQRTAGTNTIYF. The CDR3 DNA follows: TGTGCCAGTAGTTCACAAAGGACAGCCGGCACGAACACCATATATTTT.